These 10 T cell receptor beta chains were sequenced from one sample in a study of low-dose radiotherapy and immunotherapy resistance in tumors. The time point was: after trial treatment. Treatment here: LDRT plus nivolumab, ipilimumab, low-dose cyclophosphamide and aspirin (RACIN trial). For amplifying TCRs, the PCR ran for approximately 18 cycles with Phusion, which was used together with a constant-region primer and the adapter on the V primers. Each CDR3 protein is one row after TCRdb ran MiXCR on the reads. The data show about 52,000 distinct CDR3 sequences, around a third seen once. The sequences come from PBMCs, collected after low-dose radiotherapy plus immunotherapy. Every receptor here comes from a male donor with rectosigmoid adenocarcinoma.

This clonotype was seen a handful of times. The chain couples TRBV5-1 to TRBJ2-2; D uncertain. Looked up from germline, CDR1 is SGHRS and CDR2 is YFSETQ. This CDR3 contains 16 residues. Trimming pared 1 base from V and 1 base from J, leaving 11 bases between. For the CDR3, the DNA is TGCGCCAGCAGCTTGCGCGCGATGGGGAACACCGGGGAGCTGTTTTTT. This sequence encodes CASSLRAMGNTGELFF.

This clonotype was recorded a few times. This rearrangement joins TRBV20-1 to TRBJ2-5; 9 bases are a match to TRBD2. Germline lookup yields CDR1 DFQATT and CDR2 SNEGSKA (reference sequence). This CDR3 spans 17 amino acids. V lost 0 bases and J lost 4; bases outside the gene matches: 12. The CDR3 protein is CSARDIRRGGRLETQYF. CDR3 coding DNA: TGCAGTGCTAGAGATATACGGCGGGGGGGTCGGCTAGAGACCCAGTACTTC.

This clonotype has at least ten counts. This chain uses TRBV11-2 with TRBJ2-1, with no clear D. Trimming pared 5 bases from V and 7 bases from J, leaving 9 bases between. The CDR3 totals 12 residues. Germline V gene data show CDR1 as SGHAT and CDR2 as FQNNGV. DNA of the CDR3: TGTGCCAGCAGCAATTCCCCTAATGAGCAGTTCTTC. Protein sequence: CASSNSPNEQFF.

This rearrangement joins TRBV2 to TRBJ2-7; a weak D match, TRBD2 (6 bases). The length of the CDR3 is 15 residues. V was pared by 5 bases and J by 1 base, with 15 bases between. Germline-derived CDR1 and CDR2 are SNHLY and FYNNEI. The DNA for the CDR3 is TGTGCCAGCAGTTCTTGGGACTTCCGTTCCTACGAGCAGTACTTC. Translating it yields CASSSWDFRSYEQYF.

The chain links TRBV5-1 to TRBJ2-1, with 7 positions matching TRBD2. The CDR3 runs to 16 residues. CDR1 SGHRS and CDR2 YFSETQ come from the germline V gene. Trimming cost V 3 bases and J 4 bases; bases outside gene matches: 10. CDR3 residues: CASSWGGDLRYNEQFF. CDR3 bases: TGCGCCAGCAGCTGGGGAGGGGACCTACGTTACAATGAGCAGTTCTTC.

Remarks on this clonotype: Its ends do not fully match the called genes, so a read error is possible. This chain uses TRBV20-1 with TRBJ2-2, with D maybe TRBD2 (5 bases). From germline, CDR1 is DFQATT and CDR2 SNEGSKA (reference sequence). The CDR3 contains 16 residues. The CDR3 spells CSARDLGRPITGEPFF. The CDR3 DNA follows: TGCAGTGCTAGAGATCTAGGGCGACCGATCACCGGGGAGCCGTTTTTT.

As concerns this clonotype: This likely traces to a read error, being one base from a far larger clone. The chain carries TRBV7-2 and TRBJ2-7; 7 bases map to TRBD2. The germline gives CDR1 SGHTA, CDR2 FQGNSA. Trimming at V came to 3 bases and at J to 7 bases, leaving 12 bases not matched to a gene. CDR3 length equals 15 residues. CDR3 protein: CASSLVWEGQNEQYF. The CDR3 coding sequence is TGTGCCAGCAGCTTGGTATGGGAGGGTCAGAATGAGCAGTACTTC. Based on the CDR3 plus reference TRBV7-2 and TRBJ2-7, the full variable domain is GAGVSQSPSNKVTEKGKDVELRCDPISGHTALYWYRQSLGQGLEFLIYFQGNSAPDKSGLPSDRFSAERTGGSVSTLTIQRTQQEDSAVYLCASSLVWEGQNEQYFGPGTRLTVT.

The chain recombines TRBV5-5 with TRBJ1-1; no reliable D call. V lost 0 bases and J lost 1, with 7 bases in between. From germline, CDR1 is SGHKS and CDR2 YYEKEE (reference sequence). The length of the CDR3 is 14 residues. The CDR3 region has the DNA TGTGCCAGCAGCTTGGGACACGCGAACACTGAAGCTTTCTTT. Protein product: CASSLGHANTEAFF.

There are many counts of this clonotype. The V gene is TRBV6-2 or TRBV6-3, the J gene TRBJ1-5; tentatively, D is TRBD1 (6 bases). The CDR3 spans 16 residues. Germline V gene sequence: CDR1 MNHEY, CDR2 SVGEGT. Trimming removed 5 bases from V and 2 bases from J, with 16 bases in between. The chain's CDR3 is CASSDAAGQGNQPQHF. Written as DNA, the CDR3 is TGTGCCAGCAGTGACGCCGCGGGACAAGGCAATCAGCCCCAGCATTTT.

This clonotype was detected ten times or more. The chain links TRBV6-2 or TRBV6-3 to TRBJ2-3; 9 bases align to TRBD1. Trimming took 5 bases from V and 4 from J; bases not matched to a gene: 7. CDR1 is MNHEY and CDR2 is SVGEGT in the germline V gene. The CDR3 loop spans 15 amino acids. For the CDR3, the DNA is TGTGCCAGCAGTGTGGGACAGGGAGGGCCAGATACGCAGTATTTT. Its translation is CASSVGQGGPDTQYF.